This TCR beta chain appears in the sequencing data of a study of T cell responses to AZD1222 COVID-19 vaccine. Sequencing used immunoSEQ multiplex PCR; TCRdb keeps in-frame clones, though not all of them. The sample contains roughly 200,000 clones, about 90% of which appear only once. The V gene's germline CDR1 is SEHNR and CDR2 FQNEAQ (reference sequence). The CDR3 covers 15 residues. V was pared by 6 bases and J by 4 bases, with 15 bases between. This receptor was taken from an adult in good health. The rearrangement joins TRBV7-9 to TRBJ2-2; tentative D call: TRBD2 (6 bases). Source: peripheral blood, taken on day 0 of AZD1222 vaccination. The CDR3 loop reads CASSRGDTGTGELFF. Here the CDR3 DNA reads TGTGCCAGCAGTCGCGGGGATACGGGCACCGGGGAGCTGTTTTTT. The variable domain in full, with the rest retrieved from reference TRBV7-9 and TRBJ2-2, is DTGVSQNPRHKITKRGQNVTFRCDPISEHNRLYWYRQTLGQGPEFLTYFQNEAQLEKSRLLSDRFSAERPKGSFSTLEIQRTEQGDSAMYLCASSRGDTGTGELFFGEGSRLTVL.